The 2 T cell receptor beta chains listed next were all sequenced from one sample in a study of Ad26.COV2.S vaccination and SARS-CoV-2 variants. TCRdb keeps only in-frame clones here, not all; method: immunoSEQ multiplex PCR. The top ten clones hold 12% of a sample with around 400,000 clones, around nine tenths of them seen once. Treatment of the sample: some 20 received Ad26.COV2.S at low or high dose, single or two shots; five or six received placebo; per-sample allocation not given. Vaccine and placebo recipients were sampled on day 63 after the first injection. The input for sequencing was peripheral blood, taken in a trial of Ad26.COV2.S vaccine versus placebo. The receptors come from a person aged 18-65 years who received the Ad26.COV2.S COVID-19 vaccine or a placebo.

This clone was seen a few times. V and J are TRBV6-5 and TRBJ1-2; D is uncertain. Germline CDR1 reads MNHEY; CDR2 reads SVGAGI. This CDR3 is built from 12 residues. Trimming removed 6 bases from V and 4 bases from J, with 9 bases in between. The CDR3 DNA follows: TGTGCCAGCAGAGGCTGGGGCTATGGCTACACCTTC. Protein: CASRGWGYGYTF.

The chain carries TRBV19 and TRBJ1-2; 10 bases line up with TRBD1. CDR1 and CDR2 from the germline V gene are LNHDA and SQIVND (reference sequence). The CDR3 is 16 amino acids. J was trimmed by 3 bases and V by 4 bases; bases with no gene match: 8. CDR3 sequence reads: CASSKPGQGLDYGYTF. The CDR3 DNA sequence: TGTGCCAGTAGTAAGCCGGGACAGGGGTTGGACTATGGCTACACCTTC.